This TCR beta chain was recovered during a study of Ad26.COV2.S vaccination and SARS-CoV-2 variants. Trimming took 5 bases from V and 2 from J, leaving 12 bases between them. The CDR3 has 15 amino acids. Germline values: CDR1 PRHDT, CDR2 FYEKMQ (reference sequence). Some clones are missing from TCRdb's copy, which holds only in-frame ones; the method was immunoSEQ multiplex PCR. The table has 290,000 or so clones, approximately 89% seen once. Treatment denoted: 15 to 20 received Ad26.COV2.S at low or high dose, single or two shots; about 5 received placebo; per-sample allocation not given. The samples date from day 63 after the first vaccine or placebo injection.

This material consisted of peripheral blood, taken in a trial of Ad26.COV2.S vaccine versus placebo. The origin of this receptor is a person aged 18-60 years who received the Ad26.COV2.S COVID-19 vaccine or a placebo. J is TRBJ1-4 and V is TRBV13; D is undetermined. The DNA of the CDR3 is TGTGCCAGCAGCACCCGACGGATTACTAATGAAAAACTGTTTTTT. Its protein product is CASSTRRITNEKLFF.